This is a list of T cell receptor beta chains from one sample in a study of shared clonotypes between healthy human individuals. The protocol was immunoSEQ multiplex PCR, while the TCRdb copy is restricted to in-frame clones and leaves out a portion. In the table there are roughly 2.1 million clones, about 92% of which are singletons. Sequenced: naive CD8+ T cells from PBMCs. The receptors shown here come from a young man in good health. Some clones in this sample may be carry-over from other donors' samples. The CDR3 runs from the conserved cysteine through the conserved F or W.

j_call v_call cdr3_aa
TRBJ2-7 TRBV5-5 CASSQTPSYEQYF
TRBJ2-5 TRBV6-4 CASSPGTSEGETQYF
TRBJ2-2 TRBV9 CASRLTGSGTGELFF
TRBJ2-7 TRBV27 CASSLIRDRGTYEQYF
TRBJ2-7 TRBV4-1 CASSPFEARSSYEQYF
TRBJ2-6 TRBV9 CASGGLEGGASIANVLTF
TRBJ2-5 TRBV6-5 CASSYSWGEETQYF
TRBJ2-1 TRBV30 CAWSYRRYNEQFF
TRBJ2-7 TRBV29-1 CSVVGGRFSYEQYF
TRBJ2-7 TRBV5-5 CASSLGQGIDEQYF
TRBJ2-7 TRBV23-1 CASSPRSRGRKSYEQYF
TRBJ2-7 TRBV4-1 CASGGQGGYEQYF
TRBJ2-2 TRBV27 CASTLSGEDTGELFF
TRBJ2-7 TRBV19 CASSTAGDAAYEQYF
TRBJ2-7 TRBV30 CAWRTRSYYEQYF
TRBJ2-1 TRBV27 CASSPPGLAGVGSNDEQFF
TRBJ2-2 TRBV7-6 CASSPYRGGGDTGELFF
TRBJ2-7 TRBV5-1 CASSGRTGGVYEQYF
TRBJ2-7 TRBV29-1 CSVGRAENYEQYF
TRBJ2-7 TRBV28 CASRYYRDGRYEQYF
TRBJ2-3 TRBV27 CASRTFTDTQYF
TRBJ1-2 TRBV7-9 CASSASNYGYTF
TRBJ1-2 TRBV28 CASSPRSGYNYGYTF
TRBJ2-7 TRBV2 CASSEEREETYEQYF
TRBJ2-1 TRBV19 CASSILRTIGSNEQFF
TRBJ1-2 TRBV10-3 CAISNPGTGFYGYTF
TRBJ1-5 TRBV19 CASSPLTLGDQPQHF
TRBJ1-2 TRBV14 CASSQELDAKVSGYTF
TRBJ2-5 TRBV10-3 CASRGGGEETQYF
TRBJ1-5 TRBV2 CASSVSVRGSNQPQHF
TRBJ2-1 TRBV27 CASSPTREGPDNEQFF
TRBJ2-1 TRBV27 CASSFRDRANNEQFF
TRBJ1-5 TRBV19 CASRPTGGGNQPQHF
TRBJ1-3 TRBV9 CASSPTGGVGNTIYF
TRBJ2-7 TRBV9 CASSVGSDTSYEQYF
TRBJ2-1 TRBV5-1 CASSLAAHNEQFF
TRBJ2-1 TRBV28 CASSLGLAGVARNEQFF
TRBJ1-2 TRBV6-1 CASRGLLTYGYTF
TRBJ2-1 TRBV11-2 CASSFIQVLGNEQFF
TRBJ1-2 TRBV27 CASSSSGTDYGYTF
TRBJ1-2 TRBV2 CASHPWEGADYGYTF
TRBJ1-2 TRBV27 CASSLEGRSNYGYTF